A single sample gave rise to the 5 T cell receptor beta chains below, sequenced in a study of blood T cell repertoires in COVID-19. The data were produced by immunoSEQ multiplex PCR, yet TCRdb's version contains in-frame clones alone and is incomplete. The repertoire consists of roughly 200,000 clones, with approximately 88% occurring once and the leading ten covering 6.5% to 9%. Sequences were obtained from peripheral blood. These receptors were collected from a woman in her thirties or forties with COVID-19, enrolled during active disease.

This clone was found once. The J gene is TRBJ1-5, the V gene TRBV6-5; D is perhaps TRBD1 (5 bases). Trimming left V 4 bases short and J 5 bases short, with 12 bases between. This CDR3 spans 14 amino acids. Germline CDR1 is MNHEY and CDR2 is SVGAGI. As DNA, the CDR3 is TGTGCCAGCAGTTCCTGGGGGGGTTATCAGCCCCAGCATTTT. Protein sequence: CASSSWGGYQPQHF.

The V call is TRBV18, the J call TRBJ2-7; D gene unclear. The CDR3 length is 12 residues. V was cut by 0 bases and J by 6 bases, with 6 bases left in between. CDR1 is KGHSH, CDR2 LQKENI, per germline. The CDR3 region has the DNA TGTGCCAGCTCACCACCGGTCAGCGAGCAGTACTTC. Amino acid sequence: CASSPPVSEQYF.

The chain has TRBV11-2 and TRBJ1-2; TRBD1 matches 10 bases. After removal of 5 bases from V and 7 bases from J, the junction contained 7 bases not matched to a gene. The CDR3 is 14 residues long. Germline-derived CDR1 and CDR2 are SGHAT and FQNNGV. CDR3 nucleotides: TGTGCCAGCAGCCCAGGGACAGGGGTTGCTGGCTACACCTTC. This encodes CASSPGTGVAGYTF. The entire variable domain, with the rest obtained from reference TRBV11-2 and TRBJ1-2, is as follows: EAGVAQSPRYKIIEKRQSVAFWCNPISGHATLYWYQQILGQGPKLLIQFQNNGVVDDSQLPKDRFSAERLKGVDSTLKIQPAKLEDSAVYLCASSPGTGVAGYTFGSGTRLTVV.

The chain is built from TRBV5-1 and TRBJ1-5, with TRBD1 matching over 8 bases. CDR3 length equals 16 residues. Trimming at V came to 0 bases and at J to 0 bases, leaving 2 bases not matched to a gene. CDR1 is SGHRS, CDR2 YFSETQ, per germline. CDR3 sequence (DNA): TGCGCCAGCAGCTTGGGGGACAGGCCTAGCAATCAGCCCCAGCATTTT. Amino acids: CASSLGDRPSNQPQHF.

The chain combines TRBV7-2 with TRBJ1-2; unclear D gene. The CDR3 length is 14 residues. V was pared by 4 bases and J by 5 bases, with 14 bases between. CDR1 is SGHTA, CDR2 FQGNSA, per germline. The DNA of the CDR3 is TGTGCCAGCAGCTCCAGGTCTGATAAGTATGGCTACACCTTC. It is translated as CASSSRSDKYGYTF.